This T cell receptor (beta chain) was recovered during a study of cytomegalovirus exposure and HLA in healthy donors. Study results and limitations: Reportedly, HLA-A and HLA-B alleles of most subjects were accurately predicted from TCR beta.

Comments on this clone: What it binds is unknown.

From germline, CDR1 is SNHLY and CDR2 FYNNEI. Trimming pared 7 bases from V and 3 bases from J, leaving 12 bases between. CDR3 length equals 13 residues. 13 Jbeta primers and 60 Vbeta primers were used for the PCR. Only in-frame clones appear in the TCRdb table, and some are missing; sequencing was by immunoSEQ multiplex PCR. The data hold about 86,000 clones, with approximately 70% observed a single time. The V and J genes are TRBV2 and TRBJ1-2; D is possibly TRBD1 (5 bases). Sequenced sample: PBMCs. The clonotype originates from a man in his 60s in good health and CMV-seronegative. CDR3 DNA: TGTGCCAGCATTCTGGACAACTACTATGGCTACACCTTC. It encodes CASILDNYYGYTF.